The clone carrying this TCR beta chain was counted only a few times. Antigen: not known. The data stem from a study of post-analysis software for immune sequencing data. Study-wide background: Relapsing-remitting, secondary progressive and progressive-relapsing multiple sclerosis were all included among the disease courses. Whole-study findings and limits: Normalized Chao1 diversity was significantly reduced in patients versus controls. Patients showed TRBV5-6, TRBV5-1 and TRBV20-1 among five TRBV segments more frequent than in controls.

Germline CDR1 SGHVS, CDR2 FNYEAQ. This CDR3 has 16 amino acids. Losses at the gene ends were 1 base for V and 7 bases for J; bases not matched to a gene: 9. Incorporated into the TCR beta cDNA libraries were unique molecular identifiers, which served to reduce PCR and sequencing biases. The authors obtained approximately 540,000 cDNA molecules from roughly 1 to 10 million T cells. TCRdb recomputed calls from the PCR reads with MiXCR, one row per CDR3 protein. The sample has about 160,000 distinct CDR3 sequences; 36% are singletons. The chain couples TRBV7-6 to TRBJ2-3; 9 positions match TRBD2. This TCR was recovered from a girl aged 5 to 17 with multiple sclerosis. Sequenced here: blood, sampled after autologous hematopoietic stem cell transplantation. CDR3 nucleotide sequence: TGTGCCAGCAGCTTAGTGCCCGGGACTAGCATCCATACGCAGTATTTT. This gives the protein CASSLVPGTSIHTQYF.